This T cell receptor (gamma chain) came from a study of gamma-delta T cells after stem cell transplantation. The sample holds a few counts of this clone. A far larger clone is only one base removed, so a read error is likely. TCRdb applied CATT to the RT-PCR reads for clone calling. The sample yields roughly 300 gamma-chain clones, roughly an eighth seen once. What was sequenced was gamma-delta T cells. The sequence derives from a human donor. It is not recorded whose cells these are; they may come from a transplant donor.

The CDR3 nucleotides are TGTGCCTTGTGGGAGGTTTGGTATAGGAAACTCTTT. Its protein product is CALWEVWYRKLF. The chain couples TRGV9 to TRGJ1 or TRGJ2. The CDR3 extends over 12 amino acids. CDR1 GITISATS and CDR2 ISYDGTV come from the germline V gene (reference sequence).